This T cell receptor beta chain was sequenced during a study of beta chain features in type 1 diabetes. Overall study results and limits: Sequencing used cDNA, and cells with high TCR expression could therefore be over-represented. Shortening that was moderate but significant affected the TCRB CDR3s of Type 1 diabetes patients in all four CD4+ subsets.

A single heparinised draw of approximately 100 mL on average was taken per donor. The purity of all sorted populations exceeded 95%. This clone has only a few counts. Its target is not known. V was cut by 1 base and J by 9 bases, with 16 bases left in between. This CDR3 spans 15 amino acids. CDR1 is SGHRS, CDR2 YFSETQ, per germline. Every isolated RNA sample was fully reverse transcribed, so sequencing captured expressed TCRB transcripts. Generated by immunoSEQ multiplex PCR, the TCRdb table keeps only in-frame clones and is missing some. This table has around 160,000 clones, around 9% appearing once. The V and J genes are TRBV5-1 and TRBJ2-2; no reliable D call. The TCR was taken from a woman under 40 with type 1 diabetes. What was sequenced was central memory CD4+ T cells from blood. As DNA, the CDR3 is TGCGCCAGCAGCTTGTTGGGCTCGGATGGGCGGGAGCTGTTTTTT. Amino acids: CASSLLGSDGRELFF.